A selection of T cell receptor beta chains follows, all from one sample in a study of blood T cell repertoires in COVID-19. Here immunoSEQ multiplex PCR was the method, and the copy in TCRdb shows in-frame clones only, minus some. The sample comprises about 300,000 clones, about 90% of which are singletons, and about 6% rests with the top ten. The source material was peripheral blood. The receptors shown here come from a woman between 50 and 59 years old with COVID-19, enrolled during active disease. Both conserved end residues are part of each CDR3. D genes are given only for firm matches. Some rows have no size entry. The others give once, few or many, or a class for an expanded clone.

TGCGCCAGCAGCCTAGCGAGTGGAAACACCATATATTTT	CASSLASGNTIYF	NA	NA	TRBJ1-3	TRBV4-1
TGTGCCAGTAGCTCCGGGCTGGGACAGGGACCCAACACCGGGGAGCTGTTTTTT	CASSSGLGQGPNTGELFF	TRBD1	NA	TRBJ2-2	TRBV19
TGTGCCAGCAGCCCCGACAGGCCCGGGAACACTGAAGCTTTCTTT	CASSPDRPGNTEAFF	NA	NA	TRBJ1-1	TRBV5-4
TGTGCCAGTAGTTGGGGGCGCTCCTACAATGAGCAGTTCTTC	CASSWGRSYNEQFF	NA	NA	TRBJ2-1	TRBV19
TGTGCCAGCAGTTCCGAAGACAGACCATACCAAGAGACCCAGTACTTC	CASSSEDRPYQETQYF	NA	NA	TRBJ2-5	TRBV27
TGTGCCAGCAGCGGGCACCCGGGACAGGTTATCTTCAACTATGGCTACACCTTC	CASSGHPGQVIFNYGYTF	TRBD1	few	TRBJ1-2	TRBV7-9
TGTGCCAGCAGCGTGGACAGGGCAAATAGCAATCAGCCCCAGCATTTT	CASSVDRANSNQPQHF	TRBD1	NA	TRBJ1-5	TRBV2
TGTGCCAGCAGCTTGGCCGGGTCGGGGTGGTCCTACGAGCAGTACTTC	CASSLAGSGWSYEQYF	NA	NA	TRBJ2-7	TRBV5-6
TGTGCCAGCAGCTCTAGCGGGAGGGGGCACAATGAGCAGTTCTTC	CASSSSGRGHNEQFF	TRBD2	NA	TRBJ2-1	TRBV11-1
TGTGCCAGCAGCATCCGACTAGCGGAGACCTACGAGCAGTACTTC	CASSIRLAETYEQYF	TRBD2	NA	TRBJ2-7	TRBV7-2
TGTGCCAGCAGCTTGGATTTCGGGACTGGAAACACCATATATTTT	CASSLDFGTGNTIYF	NA	once	TRBJ1-3	TRBV5-4
TGTGCCAGCAGCTTTTATGCCAGGGTCGAGCAGTACTTC	CASSFYARVEQYF	NA	NA	TRBJ2-7	TRBV5-6
TGTGCCAGCAAAAGGGAGGGGGTTTTCTATGGCTACACCTTC	CASKREGVFYGYTF	NA	NA	TRBJ1-2	TRBV9
TGTGCCAGCAGTTACCAGTCTAGCGGGGTGTACAATGAGCAGTTCTTC	CASSYQSSGVYNEQFF	TRBD2	NA	TRBJ2-1	TRBV6-5
TGTGCCAGCAGCTTGCGTCGGCGCATCGGGATTTCCACGAACACCGGGGAGCTGTTTTTT	CASSLRRRIGISTNTGELFF	NA	NA	TRBJ2-2	TRBV13